This TCR beta chain was recorded in a study of siplizumab effects on memory and regulatory T cells (dated by TCRdb to the late 2010s). Background for the entire study: The study looked at the effect of siplizumab, an anti-CD2 antibody, on alloreactive T-cell subsets in allogeneic mixed lymphocyte reactions made from human PBMCs.

Sorted unstimulated T cells and proliferating T cells recovered from mixed lymphocyte reactions underwent TCRbeta CDR3 sequencing. Fresh whole blood from approximately 10 HLA-typed healthy donors was used to isolate PBMCs. Broad study findings and their caveats: Sequences below about 10^-5 frequency were poorly captured, so only a minor fraction of alloreactive clones could be mapped to unstimulated subsets. For roughly 75-97% of proliferating CD4+ or CD8+ clones, no naive or memory phenotype could be assigned. Whether proliferating Tregs from siplizumab cultures actually had suppressive function was not functionally confirmed. Siplizumab significantly reduced the cumulative frequency of alloreactive sequences traceable to unstimulated CD4+ memory T cells. Unstimulated naive T cells appeared more diverse than memory T cells, and naive cells seemed to contribute substantially to the alloresponse. Among mappable alloreactive CD4+ clones, the Treg-derived fraction averaged approximately 63% with siplizumab versus 25% to 30% in control reactions.

The library relied on the immunoSEQ multiplex PCR assay. Each sample had roughly 100,000 TCR templates assayed by the deep sequencing platform. Genomic DNA extracted from sorted T cells was used for TCRbeta CDR3 sequencing. The published analysis was carried out like this. Clonal analysis of TCRbeta CDR3 data was done in the R programming language. Alloreactive CD4+ and CD8+ clones were identified by comparing unstimulated samples to CFSE-low samples taken after the reaction. Regulatory or non-regulatory origin was assigned to alloreactive CD4+ clones by matching of sequences to sorted unstimulated Treg and non-Treg repertoires. The table was pulled from immuneACCESS by TCRdb, which kept in-frame rearrangements only. Such tables lose some clones; where checked, under half of the loss comes from unresolved V genes, and the rest has no known cause. The D gene and trimming were derived from the DNA, and the V and J assignments and clone size from that table. The table for this sample lists 120,000 or so clones; roughly 92% of them were counted only once. The top ten clonotypes cover 1% to 1.5% of the sample.

Comment on this clone: No antigen is known for it. Per-nucleotide qualities are absent, and no much larger clonotype sits a single base away.

V lost 3 bases and J lost 4 bases, and the count of bases not matched to a germline gene is 6. Counted from cysteine to phenylalanine, this CDR3 has 17 amino acids. Only the CDR3 DNA stays, 51 bases, in frame from base 1. From a lookup of the germline V gene (reference sequence), CDR1 and CDR2 are LNHDA and SQIVND. This chain joins TRBV19 to TRBJ2-5, and 15 bases in between align with TRBD2. The source is a human donor in good health. Sequenced sample: CD4+ T cells sorted from blood. The CDR3 corresponds to CASSIGTSGRNGETQYF. In nucleotides, the sequence is TGTGCCAGTAGTATCGGGACTAGCGGGAGGAACGGAGAGACCCAGTACTTC.